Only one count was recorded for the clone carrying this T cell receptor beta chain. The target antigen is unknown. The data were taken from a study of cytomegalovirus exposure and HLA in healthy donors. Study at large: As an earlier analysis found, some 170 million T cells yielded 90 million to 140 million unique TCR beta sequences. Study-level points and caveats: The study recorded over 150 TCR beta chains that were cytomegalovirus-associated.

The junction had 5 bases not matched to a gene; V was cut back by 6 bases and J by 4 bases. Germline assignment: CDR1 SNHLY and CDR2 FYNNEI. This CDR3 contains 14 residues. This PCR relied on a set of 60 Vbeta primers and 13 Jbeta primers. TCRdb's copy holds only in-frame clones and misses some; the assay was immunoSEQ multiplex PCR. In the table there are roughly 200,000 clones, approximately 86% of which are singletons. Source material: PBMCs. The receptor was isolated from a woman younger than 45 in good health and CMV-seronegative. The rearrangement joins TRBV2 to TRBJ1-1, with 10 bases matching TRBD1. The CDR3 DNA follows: TGTGCCAGCAGAGAGACAGGGGGCGGCACTGAAGCTTTCTTT. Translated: CASRETGGGTEAFF. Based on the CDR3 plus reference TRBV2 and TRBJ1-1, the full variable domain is EPEVTQTPSHQVTQMGQEVILRCVPISNHLYFYWYRQILGQKVEFLVSFYNNEISEKSEIFDDQFSVERPDGSNFTLKIRSTKLEDSAMYFCASRETGGGTEAFFGQGTRLTVV.